The present T cell receptor (beta chain) was sequenced within a study of T cell responses to AZD1222 COVID-19 vaccine. Findings and limits, study-wide: The study found vaccine-associated CD4 TCRs spanning spike, dominant at 160-218 and 743-854. The breadth and depth of Spike-specific TCRs increased once two AZD1222 doses had been given. Among the donors, most were white British and more were female, and clonal diversity was possibly underestimated. In the spike-specific TCR repertoire, nearly half reportedly target unmutated variant regions.

Generated by immunoSEQ multiplex PCR, the TCRdb table keeps only in-frame clones and is missing some. The sample consists of 150,000 to 200,000 clones, 75% to 90% of them appearing once. J gave up 7 bases and V 0 bases, and 4 bases lay outside the gene matches. Germline CDR1 and CDR2: SGHDT and YYEEEE. The CDR3 totals 13 residues. As concerns this clone: Antigen specificity is unknown.

The sequence derives from an adult in good health. The sequences come from peripheral blood, collected on day 0 of MenACWY control vaccination. The rearrangement links TRBV5-6 to TRBJ2-7; 7 bases map to TRBD1. The CDR3 region is CASSLGQGREQYF. CDR3 bases: TGTGCCAGCAGCTTGGGACAGGGCAGGGAGCAGTACTTC.